A single TCR beta chain is shown here with its context. This record comes from a study of blood T cell repertoires in COVID-19. Looking at the study overall: From the United States, Italy and Spain came samples of acute and convalescent COVID-19. PBMCs, B-cell-depleted T cells, or T cells provided the cDNA or gDNA that made up the material.

CDR1 and CDR2 (germline): SEHNR, FQNEAQ (reference sequence). The length of the CDR3 is 12 residues. Authors' data handling: It was from reference gene primer amplification that nucleated cell counts were estimated. This table comes from immunoSEQ multiplex PCR, and its TCRdb copy is limited to in-frame clones, with some not included. For V, J and clone size, that table is used; D and trimming come from the DNA. This table has around 320,000 clones, 85% to 90% appearing once. Seattle patients were enrolled during active infection and followed longitudinally. The receptor's source is a woman aged 30 to 39 with COVID-19, enrolled during active disease. Sequencing used peripheral blood. This chain connects TRBV7-9 to TRBJ2-1; 9 bases agree with TRBD1. Here the CDR3 DNA reads TGTGCAGATGGACAGGGGCACAATGAGCAGTTCTTC. Its translation is CADGQGHNEQFF.